This T cell receptor beta chain was recorded in a study of response to subunit inactivated influenza vaccine. CDR1 and CDR2 (germline): SGDLS, YYNGEE. V was cut by 1 base and J by 1 base, with 8 bases left in between. The CDR3 has 14 amino acids. One entry per CDR3 protein results from TCRdb running MiXCR on the RT-PCR reads. This table has 500,000 to 700,000 distinct CDR3 sequences, around a quarter appearing once. This same sample was also taken into another study, of T cells expressing NK-cell markers. That study reports: As the method of synthesis, 5'RACE template switching with UMIs yielded TCR beta cDNA. Source material for TCR beta repertoires consisted of sorted CD3+CD56+NKG2C+, CD3+CD56+NKG2C- and CD3+CD56-NKG2C+ T cells. T cells sorted in several experiments were restricted to alpha-beta TCR T cells by an anti-gamma-delta TCR antibody. The study found these clonotypes also leading the CD3+CD56-NKG2C+ fraction in a few donors. Whether expanded NKG2C-expressing T cell clones recognize HCMV is unknown.

The sample consisted of CD4+ T cells sorted from PBMCs, taken about 12 days after vaccination. The chain couples TRBV9 to TRBJ2-5; D gene unclear. This sequence was found in a man over 45 who received an inactivated influenza vaccine. CDR3 nucleotide sequence: TGTGCCAGCAGCGTATCGGTGGGCCAAGAGACCCAGTACTTC. Protein product: CASSVSVGQETQYF.